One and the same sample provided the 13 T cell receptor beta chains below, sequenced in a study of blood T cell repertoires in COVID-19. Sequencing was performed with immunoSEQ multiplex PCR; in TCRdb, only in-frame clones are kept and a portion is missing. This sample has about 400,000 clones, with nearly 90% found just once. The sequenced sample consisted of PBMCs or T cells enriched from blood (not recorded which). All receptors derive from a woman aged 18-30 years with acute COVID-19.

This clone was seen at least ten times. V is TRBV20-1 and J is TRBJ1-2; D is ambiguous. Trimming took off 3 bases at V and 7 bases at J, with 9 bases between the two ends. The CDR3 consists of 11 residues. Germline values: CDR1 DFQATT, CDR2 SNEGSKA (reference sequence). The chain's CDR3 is CSASLAGGYTF. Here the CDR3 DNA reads TGCAGTGCTAGCCTGGCGGGTGGCTACACCTTC.

CDR3 in DNA: TGTGCCAGTAGTATTGTTGGACAAGTCTATGGCTACACCTTC. It is translated as CASSIVGQVYGYTF. The chain has TRBV19 and TRBJ1-2, with D tentatively TRBD1 (5 bases). Trimming removed 3 bases at V and 4 bases at J, with 12 bases between. This CDR3 has 14 residues. Per the germline V gene, CDR1 is LNHDA and CDR2 is SQIVND (reference sequence).

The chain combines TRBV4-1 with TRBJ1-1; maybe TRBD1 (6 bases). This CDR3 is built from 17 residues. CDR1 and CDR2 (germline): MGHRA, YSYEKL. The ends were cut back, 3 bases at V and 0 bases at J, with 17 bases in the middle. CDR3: CASSHFRFGQMNTEAFF. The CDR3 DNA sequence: TGCGCCAGCAGCCACTTCCGCTTCGGACAGATGAACACTGAAGCTTTCTTT.

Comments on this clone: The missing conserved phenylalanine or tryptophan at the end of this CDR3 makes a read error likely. CDR3 sequence (DNA): TGTGCCAGCAGCCAAGACAGCTACGAGCAGTACTCC. Protein sequence: CASSQDSYEQYS. The gene calls are TRBV7-9 and TRBJ2-7; possibly TRBD1 for D (5 bases). This CDR3 has 12 amino acids. From germline, CDR1 is SEHNR and CDR2 FQNEAQ (reference sequence). The V gene lost 5 bases and the J gene lost 3 bases, with 8 bases spanning the gap.

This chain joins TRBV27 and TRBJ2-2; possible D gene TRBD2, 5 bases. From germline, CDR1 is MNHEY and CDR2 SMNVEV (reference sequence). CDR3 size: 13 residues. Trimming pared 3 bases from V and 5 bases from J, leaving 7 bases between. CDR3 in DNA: TGTGCCAGCAGTTTCGGAGGAACCGGGGAGCTGTTTTTT. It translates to CASSFGGTGELFF.

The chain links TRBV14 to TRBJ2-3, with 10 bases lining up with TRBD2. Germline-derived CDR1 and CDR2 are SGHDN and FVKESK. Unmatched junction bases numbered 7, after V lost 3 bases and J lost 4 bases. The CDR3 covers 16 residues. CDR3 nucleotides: TGTGCCAGCAGCCAGACTAGCGGGTCGGCCCCAGATACGCAGTATTTT. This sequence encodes CASSQTSGSAPDTQYF. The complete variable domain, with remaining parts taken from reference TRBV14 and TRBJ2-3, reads EAGVTQFPSHSVIEKGQTVTLRCDPISGHDNLYWYRRVMGKEIKFLLHFVKESKQDESGMPNNRFLAERTGGTYSTLKVQPAELEDSGVYFCASSQTSGSAPDTQYFGPGTRLTVL.

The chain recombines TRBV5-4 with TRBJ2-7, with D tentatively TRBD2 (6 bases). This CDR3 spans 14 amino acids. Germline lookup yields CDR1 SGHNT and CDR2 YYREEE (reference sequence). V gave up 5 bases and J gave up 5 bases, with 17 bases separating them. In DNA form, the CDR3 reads TGTGCCAGCAGTGCGGGACTCCGCCAGGACGAGCAGTACTTC. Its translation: CASSAGLRQDEQYF.

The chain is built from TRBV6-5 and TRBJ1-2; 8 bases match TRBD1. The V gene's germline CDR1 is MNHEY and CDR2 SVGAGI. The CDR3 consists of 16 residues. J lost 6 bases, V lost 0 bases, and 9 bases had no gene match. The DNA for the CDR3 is TGTGCCAGCAGTTACTCGTTAACAGGGGGTCGGGATGGCTACACCTTC. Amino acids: CASSYSLTGGRDGYTF.

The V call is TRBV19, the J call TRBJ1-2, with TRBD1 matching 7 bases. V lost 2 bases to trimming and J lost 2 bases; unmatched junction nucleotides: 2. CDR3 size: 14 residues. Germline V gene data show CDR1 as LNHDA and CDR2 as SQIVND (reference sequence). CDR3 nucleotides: TGTGCCAGTAGTATACAGACAGGGAACTATGGCTACACCTTC. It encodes CASSIQTGNYGYTF.

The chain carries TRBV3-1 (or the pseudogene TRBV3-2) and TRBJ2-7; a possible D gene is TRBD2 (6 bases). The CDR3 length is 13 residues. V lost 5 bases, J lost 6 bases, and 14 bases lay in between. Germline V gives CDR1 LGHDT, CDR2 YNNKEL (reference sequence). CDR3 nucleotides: TGTGCCAGCAGCTCACACACTAGCAGCGAGCAGTACTTC. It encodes CASSSHTSSEQYF.

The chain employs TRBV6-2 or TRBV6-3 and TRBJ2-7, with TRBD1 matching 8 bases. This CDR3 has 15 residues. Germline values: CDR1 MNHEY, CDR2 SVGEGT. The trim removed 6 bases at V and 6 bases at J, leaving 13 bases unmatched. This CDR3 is CASSGRGRGHGEQYF. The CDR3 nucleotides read TGTGCCAGCAGCGGGCGGGGCAGGGGGCATGGCGAGCAGTACTTC.

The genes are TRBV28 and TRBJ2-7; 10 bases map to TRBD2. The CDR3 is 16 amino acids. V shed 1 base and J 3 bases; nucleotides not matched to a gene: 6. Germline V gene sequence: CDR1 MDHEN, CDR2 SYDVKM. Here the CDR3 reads CASSLSLAGDDYEQYF. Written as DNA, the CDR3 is TGTGCCAGCAGTTTATCCCTAGCGGGGGATGACTACGAGCAGTACTTC.

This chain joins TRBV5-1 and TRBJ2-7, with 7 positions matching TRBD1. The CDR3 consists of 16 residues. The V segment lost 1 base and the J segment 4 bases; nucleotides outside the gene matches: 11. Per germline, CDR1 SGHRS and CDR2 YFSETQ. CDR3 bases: TGCGCCAGCAGCTTGTACACGGGACAGCCTACATACGAGCAGTACTTC. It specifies CASSLYTGQPTYEQYF.